One sample yielded the 27 T cell receptor beta chains listed below, sequenced in a study of human T cells and chemical hapten exposure. TCRdb re-analysed the RACE reads in MiXCR, keeping a single row per CDR3 protein. The top ten hold about 1.3% of the sample, which has 74,000 or so distinct CDR3 sequences, approximately 10% seen once. Time point specified: patch test 1, 2 weeks after DPC sensitization. As to treatment: therapeutic diphenylcyclopropenone sensitization with weekly scalp DPC. Sequenced here: whole blood, sampled in connection with sensitization to the hapten diphenylcyclopropenone (DPC). Every receptor here comes from a woman aged 45-65 years with alopecia areata. Some clones in this sample may be carry-over from other donors' samples.

The table lists this clonotype with a few counts. The CDR3 protein is CASSMGGRLNTEAFF. CDR3 in DNA: TGTGCCAGCAGTATGGGGGGACGCTTGAACACTGAAGCTTTCTTT. The chain uses TRBV6-6 and TRBJ1-1; D possibly corresponds to TRBD1 (5 bases). Germline V CDR1 and CDR2: MNHNY, SVGAGI (reference sequence). This CDR3 has 15 amino acids. V was pared by 5 bases and J by 0 bases, with 13 bases between.

This clonotype was recorded many times. The genes are TRBV10-3 and TRBJ1-5, with TRBD1 matching 7 bases. V was clipped by 4 bases and J by 7 bases; unmatched bases: 7. There are 14 residues in the CDR3. CDR1 is ENHRY and CDR2 is SYGVKD in the germline V gene. CDR3 DNA: TGTGCCATCAGTGGAAACAGGGGAGAACAGCCCCAGCATTTT. Residues: CAISGNRGEQPQHF.

This clonotype was found a few times. The chain joins TRBV7-2 to TRBJ1-5; D is uncertain. Germline V gives CDR1 SGHTA, CDR2 FQGNSA. This CDR3 region has 14 residues. V was pared by 0 bases and J by 2 bases, with 5 bases between. This CDR3 reads CASSLAEGNQPQHF. Here the CDR3 DNA reads TGTGCCAGCAGCTTAGCGGAGGGCAATCAGCCCCAGCATTTT.

This clonotype has more than one count but fewer than ten. The rearrangement uses TRBV5-1 and TRBJ2-7; unclear D gene. The V and J ends lost 0 bases and 0 bases respectively, with 7 bases between them. Germline CDR1 and CDR2: SGHRS and YFSETQ. The CDR3 sequence is 14 residues long. For the CDR3, the DNA is TGCGCCAGCAGCTTGGTGGCCAGCTCCTACGAGCAGTACTTC. Its protein product is CASSLVASSYEQYF.

J is TRBJ1-2 and V is TRBV18, with a weak D call TRBD1 (5 bases). Germline V gene lookup returns CDR1 KGHSH and CDR2 LQKENI. This CDR3 is 13 amino acids long. Trimming removed 2 bases at V and 8 bases at J, with 12 bases between. CDR3 DNA sequence: TGTGCCAGCTCACCAGGAGGGGAGCGGGGCTACACCTTC. Amino acids: CASSPGGERGYTF.

The chain couples TRBV9 to TRBJ2-1; D might be TRBD1 (5 bases). This CDR3 has 14 residues. Between the trimmed V and J ends, which lost 6 bases and 7 bases, there was a span of 17 bases. CDR1 and CDR2 from the germline V gene are SGDLS and YYNGEE. For the CDR3, the DNA is TGTGCCAGCAACCTCGATCCGACAGTGAATGAGCAGTTCTTC. Translated, it gives CASNLDPTVNEQFF.

This clonotype was seen more than once but under ten times. The CDR3 is CASSVSIGQETQYF. CDR3 DNA sequence: TGTGCCAGCAGCGTCTCCATTGGGCAAGAGACCCAGTACTTC. V gene TRBV9 combines with J gene TRBJ2-5; D unresolved. The CDR3 spans 14 residues. The germline V gene has CDR1 SGDLS and CDR2 YYNGEE. The V end was cut by 2 bases, the J end by 2 bases, with 10 bases between.

This clonotype has a handful of counts. V usage is TRBV6-6 and J usage is TRBJ1-2; D is unclear. This CDR3 has 14 amino acids. Trimming took off 0 bases at V and 0 bases at J, with 5 bases between the two ends. Germline loops: CDR1 MNHNY, CDR2 SVGAGI (reference sequence). CDR3: CASSYSNTNYGYTF. The CDR3 nucleotides read TGTGCCAGCAGTTACTCGAACACTAACTATGGCTACACCTTC.

V is TRBV12-5 and J is TRBJ2-7, with 9 nucleotides matching TRBD1. Trimming at V came to 11 bases and at J to 5 bases, leaving 7 bases not matched to a gene. The germline V gene has CDR1 LGHNT and CDR2 FRNRAP. The CDR3 loop spans 12 amino acids. This CDR3 reads CADRDRDHEQYF. In DNA, the CDR3 is TGTGCTGACCGGGACAGGGACCACGAGCAGTACTTC.

This clonotype was detected a few times. This chain connects TRBV14 to TRBJ2-5; TRBD1 might be the D (5 bases). The CDR3 extends over 13 amino acids. Germline CDR1 SGHDN, CDR2 FVKESK. Trimming cost V 0 bases and J 5 bases, with 7 bases left between them. CDR3 sequence reads: CASSQDRVETQYF. Written as DNA, the CDR3 is TGTGCCAGCAGCCAAGACAGGGTTGAGACCCAGTACTTC.

This chain links TRBV6-5 with TRBJ1-5; D is uncertain. The CDR3 extends over 13 amino acids. Deletions cut 5 bases from V and 3 bases from J, with 8 bases between. CDR1 MNHEY and CDR2 SVGAGI come from the germline V gene. CDR3 protein: CASSPTLNQPQHF. The CDR3 region has the DNA TGTGCCAGCAGTCCGACACTCAATCAGCCCCAGCATTTT.

This clonotype was detected a few times. CDR3 amino acids: CSAGAGGTYEQYF. The DNA of the CDR3 is TGCAGTGCTGGAGCGGGAGGGACCTACGAGCAGTACTTC. The chain recombines TRBV20-1 with TRBJ2-7; 10 nucleotides line up with TRBD2. This CDR3 contains 13 residues. Germline lookup yields CDR1 DFQATT and CDR2 SNEGSKA (reference sequence). With V trimmed by 5 bases and J by 2 bases, 3 bases remained unmatched.

A few counts support this clonotype. The J gene is TRBJ2-1, the V gene TRBV4-1, with 8 bases that match TRBD2. The germline gives CDR1 MGHRA, CDR2 YSYEKL. The CDR3 contains 18 residues. V was clipped by 0 bases and J by 0 bases; unmatched bases: 7. The DNA for the CDR3 is TGCGCCAGCAGCCAAGATGGGATTAGCGGGATCTCCTACAATGAGCAGTTCTTC. Translated, it gives CASSQDGISGISYNEQFF.

This clonotype was seen many times. The rearrangement uses TRBV27 and TRBJ1-1, with 10 bases aligning to TRBD1. Germline CDR1 is MNHEY and CDR2 is SMNVEV (reference sequence). V trimming: 2 bases; J trimming: 4 bases; junction bases outside the gene matches: 7. This CDR3 region has 16 residues. CDR3 DNA: TGTGCCAGCAGTTTAGACAGGGGGCGCCCGGGCACTGAAGCTTTCTTT. It translates to CASSLDRGRPGTEAFF.

This clonotype occurred a few times. The V gene is TRBV6-1, the J gene TRBJ2-5; D unresolved. V lost 7 bases and J lost 1, with 16 bases in between. CDR1 and CDR2 (germline): MNHNS, SASEGT. The length of the CDR3 is 15 residues. The CDR3 DNA is TGTGCCAGCACCTTCCGGGTCAATCCCCAAGAGACCCAGTACTTC. Residues: CASTFRVNPQETQYF.

This clonotype occurred a few times. The chain employs TRBV20-1 and TRBJ2-7; 8 bases map to TRBD1. V lost 6 bases to trimming and J lost 0 bases; unmatched junction nucleotides: 7. This CDR3 comprises 14 residues. Germline CDR1 DFQATT, CDR2 SNEGSKA (reference sequence). For the CDR3, the DNA is TGCAGTGCGAAGGACAGGGCCAGCTCCTACGAGCAGTACTTC. Translated, it gives CSAKDRASSYEQYF.

This clonotype was found many times. The chain combines TRBV19 with TRBJ1-2; 7 nucleotides agree with TRBD1. The J segment lost 4 bases and the V segment lost 0 bases, leaving 2 bases of the junction unmatched. The length of the CDR3 is 14 residues. Germline V gives CDR1 LNHDA, CDR2 SQIVND (reference sequence). The CDR3 protein is CASSIDGTAYGYTF. The CDR3 DNA sequence: TGTGCCAGTAGTATAGACGGGACAGCCTATGGCTACACCTTC.

The sample holds many counts of this clonotype. The gene calls are TRBV12-3 or TRBV12-4 and TRBJ1-1; no clear D gene. The CDR3 loop spans 12 amino acids. V lost 6 bases and J 5 bases, leaving 10 bases between the germline ends. As DNA, the CDR3 is TGTGCCAGCAGACAGCGAGGGACTGAAGCTTTCTTT. Protein sequence: CASRQRGTEAFF.

This clonotype was recorded a few times. This chain connects TRBV4-3 to TRBJ1-6; tentatively, D is TRBD1 (6 bases). The CDR3 has 15 residues. Trimming took off 0 bases at V and 9 bases at J, with 12 bases between the two ends. Germline CDR1 and CDR2: LGHNA and YSLEER. The CDR3: CASSQETGMGSPLHF. The CDR3 DNA follows: TGCGCCAGCAGCCAAGAAACAGGGATGGGTTCACCCCTCCACTTT.

This clonotype was seen a handful of times. J is TRBJ2-2 and V is TRBV5-1; 10 bases are a match to TRBD1. The trim removed 4 bases at V and 2 bases at J, leaving 8 bases unmatched. Looked up from germline, CDR1 is SGHRS and CDR2 is YFSETQ. The CDR3 is made up of 17 amino acids. As DNA, the CDR3 is TGCGCCAGCAGCCGGTGGGACAGGGGACCCAACACCGGGGAGCTGTTTTTT. Protein product: CASSRWDRGPNTGELFF.

There are a few counts of this clonotype. The V and J genes are TRBV6-2 or TRBV6-3 and TRBJ2-3, with D hard to call. V dropped 8 bases and J dropped 2 bases, with 11 bases sitting between them. The CDR3 covers 13 residues. The germline CDR1 and CDR2 sequences are MNHEY and SVGEGT. CDR3 nucleotides: TGTGCCAGCGGGGTGGGCCTCACAGATACGCAGTATTTT. Translating gives CASGVGLTDTQYF.

This clonotype was seen a few times. The chain joins TRBV7-3 to TRBJ2-3, with D tentatively TRBD1 (5 bases). Trimming shortened V by 2 bases and J by 6 bases, and 12 bases separated the two germline ends. The CDR3 runs 14 residues. Germline V gene sequence: CDR1 SGHTA, CDR2 FQGTGA. For the CDR3, the DNA is TGTGCCAGCAGCTTAGCAGGGATGTGGGATACGCAGTATTTT. Translation: CASSLAGMWDTQYF. The full variable domain, rest sourced from reference TRBV7-3 and TRBJ2-3, is GAGVSQTPSNKVTEKGKYVELRCDPISGHTALYWYRQSLGQGPEFLIYFQGTGAADDSGLPNDRFFAVRPEGSVSTLKIQRTERGDSAVYLCASSLAGMWDTQYFGPGTRLTVL.

This clonotype was counted a few times. This chain connects TRBV20-1 to TRBJ2-5, with 11 bases matching TRBD2. V was clipped by 2 bases and J by 4 bases; unmatched bases: 9. Germline CDR1 and CDR2: DFQATT and SNEGSKA (reference sequence). The CDR3 consists of 16 residues. CDR3 coding DNA: TGCAGTGCTAGACTAACTAGCGGGAGTAGGCGAGAGACCCAGTACTTC. Translated: CSARLTSGSRRETQYF.

This clonotype came up once. With a much larger clone just one base away, this may be a read error. V is TRBV18 and J is TRBJ1-1; D is uncertain. The germline V gene encodes CDR1 KGHSH and CDR2 LQKENI. This CDR3 contains 13 residues. The CDR3 loop is CANSPLENTEAFF. CDR3 coding DNA: TGTGCCAACTCACCACTCGAAAACACTGAAGCTTTCTTT.

The chain uses TRBV27 and TRBJ1-5; TRBD1 matches at 7 bases. J gave up 4 bases and V 5 bases, and 8 bases lay outside the gene matches. This CDR3 spans 15 amino acids. Germline V lookup: CDR1 MNHEY, CDR2 SMNVEV (reference sequence). Here the CDR3 DNA reads TGTGCCAGCAGTCCGACAGGGTGGGGGAATCAGCCCCAGCATTTT. Translated: CASSPTGWGNQPQHF.

This clonotype showed up just a few times. The chain is built from TRBV18 and TRBJ2-1, with 13 bases that match TRBD2. Germline trimming cut 3 bases from V and 4 bases from J; bases unmatched to any gene: 6. The germline CDR1 and CDR2 sequences are KGHSH and LQKENI. The CDR3 totals 17 residues. The CDR3 loop is CASSPTSGRAIYNEQFF. CDR3 coding DNA: TGTGCCAGCTCACCTACTAGCGGGAGGGCCATTTACAATGAGCAGTTCTTC.

In its sample, this clonotype was seen a few times. CDR3 in DNA: TGTGCCACCAGTTGGTCTAGCGGGACGAACTACAATGAGCAGTTCTTC. Translation: CATSWSSGTNYNEQFF. This chain connects TRBV24-1 to TRBJ2-1, with 9 bases that match TRBD2. V shed 6 bases and J 3 bases; nucleotides not matched to a gene: 8. The germline V gene has CDR1 KGHDR and CDR2 SFDVKD. This CDR3 has 16 amino acids.